Listed below are T cell receptor beta chains from one sample, sequenced in a study of human T cells and chemical hapten exposure. Using its own MiXCR run on the RACE reads, TCRdb lists one record per CDR3 protein. The profile covers approximately 400,000 distinct CDR3 sequences, with about 4.8% appearing a single time and approximately 2.5% taken by the ten largest. The sequencing here drew on whole blood, taken in connection with sensitization to the hapten diphenylcyclopropenone (DPC). Receptors originate from a woman aged 45 to 65 with alopecia areata. Some clones in this sample may be carry-over from other donors' samples. The CDR3 runs from the conserved cysteine through the conserved F or W. A D gene is named only where the DNA matches it firmly. Clone size is stated in some rows and not others, as once, few, many or a class when expanded.

J	D	V	size	CDR3	DNA
TRBJ2-3	TRBD2	TRBV7-2	many	CASSLEALAGDTQYF	TGTGCCAGCAGCTTGGAGGCTCTAGCGGGAGACACGCAGTATTTT
TRBJ2-3	-	TRBV7-8	many	CASSPTGRSRTDTQYF	TGTGCCAGCAGCCCGACAGGTCGTTCCCGCACAGATACGCAGTATTTT
TRBJ2-7	TRBD1	TRBV9	-	CASSPRQGISYEQYF	TGTGCCAGCAGCCCGCGACAGGGGATCTCCTACGAGCAGTACTTC
TRBJ1-6	-	TRBV10-3	many	CAMSDRDTSSSPLHF	TGTGCCATGTCTGACCGGGACACCTCGAGTTCACCCCTCCACTTT
TRBJ1-3	-	TRBV20-1	many	CSARSPGGSGNTIYF	TGCAGTGCTAGGAGCCCGGGGGGCTCTGGAAACACCATATATTTT
TRBJ2-1	-	TRBV24-1	many	CATSDPPGGDSYNEQFF	TGTGCCACCAGTGATCCTCCCGGCGGCGACTCCTACAATGAGCAGTTCTTC
TRBJ2-3	-	TRBV15	many	CATTPASTDTQYF	TGTGCCACCACCCCGGCTAGCACAGATACGCAGTATTTT
TRBJ2-3	TRBD1	TRBV29-1	many	CSVRDRPTDTQYF	TGCAGCGTTCGGGACAGGCCTACAGATACGCAGTATTTT
TRBJ2-5	-	TRBV7-9	few	CASSPRAGLRETQYF	TGTGCCAGCAGCCCCCGGGCAGGGCTGAGGGAGACCCAGTACTTC
TRBJ2-7	-	TRBV20-1	few	CSAPPRAGATTYEQYF	TGCAGTGCTCCCCCTCGGGCGGGGGCAACCACCTACGAGCAGTACTTC
TRBJ2-2	TRBD2	TRBV7-9	many	CASSLWEGTGTGELFF	TGTGCCAGCAGCTTATGGGAGGGGACCGGCACCGGGGAGCTGTTTTTT
TRBJ2-2	-	TRBV9	many	CASSDKNTGELFF	TGTGCCAGCAGCGACAAGAACACCGGGGAGCTGTTTTTT
TRBJ2-3	TRBD2	TRBV6-6	many	CAINPWTSSSTDTQYF	TGTGCCATAAACCCGTGGACTAGCTCTAGCACAGATACGCAGTATTTT
TRBJ2-2	-	TRBV20-1	-	CSAPDGTGELFF	TGCAGTGCACCCGACGGAACCGGGGAGCTGTTTTTT
TRBJ2-5	TRBD2	TRBV13	few	CASRRETSGDARETQYF	TGTGCCAGCAGACGTGAGACTAGCGGGGACGCCAGGGAGACCCAGTACTTC
TRBJ2-7	-	TRBV5-1	many	CASSFNGASSYEQYF	TGCGCCAGCAGCTTCAATGGGGCCAGCTCCTACGAGCAGTACTTC
TRBJ2-7	-	TRBV6-5	many	CASSPRDTYYEQYF	TGTGCCAGCAGTCCCCGGGATACCTACTACGAGCAGTACTTC
TRBJ2-3	-	TRBV28	many	CASSRPGSLVDTQYF	TGTGCCAGCAGTCGACCCGGGAGTCTGGTAGATACGCAGTATTTT
TRBJ1-2	-	TRBV28	many	CASRPTAYGYTF	TGTGCCAGCCGCCCGACAGCCTATGGCTACACCTTC
TRBJ2-7	-	TRBV7-2	many	CASSSHEYSYEQYF	TGTGCCAGCAGCTCTCACGAGTACTCCTACGAGCAGTACTTC
TRBJ2-3	-	TRBV29-1	-	CSVEFGPDTQYF	TGCAGCGTTGAATTCGGACCAGATACGCAGTATTTT
TRBJ1-1	TRBD1	TRBV28	few	CASSLAGGSPEAFF	TGTGCCAGCAGTTTAGCAGGGGGCTCGCCTGAAGCTTTCTTT
TRBJ2-3	TRBD2	TRBV20-1	-	CSATNRGGNSIKQYF	TGCAGTGCTACTAACCGCGGGGGGAATTCCATAAAGCAGTATTTT
TRBJ1-1	-	TRBV6-1	-	CASSGGPGSTEAFF	TGTGCCAGCAGTGGGGGTCCAGGGAGCACTGAAGCTTTCTTT
TRBJ1-2	TRBD1	TRBV5-4	many	CASSLDPRQGIYGYTF	TGTGCCAGCAGCTTGGACCCTCGACAGGGTATCTATGGCTACACCTTC
TRBJ2-5	-	TRBV12-3/TRBV12-4	many	CASSLAGTWQETQYF	TGTGCCAGCAGTTTAGCCGGGACTTGGCAAGAGACCCAGTACTTC
TRBJ2-3	-	TRBV7-8	many	CASSRTATSTDTQYF	TGTGCCAGCAGCCGGACAGCCACTAGCACAGATACGCAGTATTTT
TRBJ2-3	-	TRBV28	few	CASSSPGQVGVTDTQYF	TGTGCCAGCAGCTCACCCGGGCAGGTGGGAGTCACAGATACGCAGTATTTT
TRBJ2-3	-	TRBV29-1	many	CSVNLSTDTQYF	TGCAGCGTTAACCTAAGCACAGATACGCAGTATTTT
TRBJ2-7	-	TRBV7-2	many	CASTPESGGGTYEQYF	TGTGCCAGCACCCCCGAATCGGGCGGGGGCACCTACGAGCAGTACTTC
TRBJ2-1	-	TRBV21-1	many	CASSKPSGIHNEQFF	TGTGCCAGCAGCAAACCTAGCGGGATCCATAATGAGCAGTTCTTC
TRBJ1-1	-	TRBV29-1	many	CSVRGRVNTEAFF	TGCAGCGTTAGAGGGAGGGTGAACACTGAAGCTTTCTTT
TRBJ2-3	TRBD2	TRBV20-1	many	CSARAGYSGGTPSTDTQYF	TGCAGTGCTAGGGCGGGGTACAGCGGGGGGACCCCTAGCACAGATACGCAGTATTTT
TRBJ1-2	-	TRBV28	few	CASSPGDTNNYGYTF	TGTGCCAGCAGTCCCGGGGACACAAATAACTATGGCTACACCTTC
TRBJ2-7	TRBD1	TRBV4-3	many	CASSATHRGQYEQYF	TGCGCCAGCAGCGCAACTCACAGGGGGCAATACGAGCAGTACTTC
TRBJ1-1	-	TRBV18	many	CASSPSNRVTEAFF	TGTGCCAGCTCACCGTCTAACAGGGTTACTGAAGCTTTCTTT
TRBJ2-7	-	TRBV6-1	many	CASTVLYEQYF	TGTGCCAGCACCGTTTTATACGAGCAGTACTTC
TRBJ2-1	-	TRBV12-3/TRBV12-4	many	CASSLGGQNEQFF	TGTGCCAGCAGTTTGGGGGGCCAGAATGAGCAGTTCTTC
TRBJ1-5	-	TRBV10-2	few	CASSEPPLGPQHF	TGCGCCAGCAGTGAGCCGCCACTGGGGCCCCAGCATTTT
TRBJ1-1	-	TRBV6-2/TRBV6-3	few	CASVLTGTEAFF	TGTGCCAGCGTTTTAACCGGCACTGAAGCTTTCTTT
TRBJ2-1	TRBD2	TRBV7-2	few	CASSHPGLADPSSYNEQFF	TGTGCCAGCAGTCACCCCGGACTAGCGGACCCTAGCTCCTACAATGAGCAGTTCTTC
TRBJ2-2	-	TRBV15	-	CATSRVGGGELFF	TGTGCCACCAGCAGAGTCGGGGGCGGGGAGCTGTTTTTT
TRBJ2-7	TRBD1	TRBV20-1	many	CSARWTGNEQYF	TGCAGTGCTAGATGGACAGGAAACGAGCAGTACTTC
TRBJ2-1	-	TRBV29-1	few	CSVDGAGNLNNEQFF	TGCAGCGTTGACGGTGCGGGGAACTTAAACAATGAGCAGTTCTTC
TRBJ1-1	-	TRBV6-2/TRBV6-3	many	CASSYSAEAFF	TGTGCCAGCAGTTACTCTGCTGAAGCTTTCTTT
TRBJ2-3	TRBD2	TRBV7-2	-	CASSSAGDQDTQYF	TGTGCCAGCAGTAGTGCGGGGGACCAAGATACGCAGTATTTT
TRBJ1-1	TRBD1	TRBV12-3/TRBV12-4	-	CASRRDSGYTEAFF	TGTGCCAGCAGGCGGGACAGCGGCTACACTGAAGCTTTCTTT
TRBJ2-1	TRBD1	TRBV9	many	CASSLRGDRGGDEQFF	TGTGCCAGCAGCCTCCGGGGGGACAGGGGAGGGGATGAGCAGTTCTTC
TRBJ1-5	TRBD1	TRBV20-1	many	CSARSGQGNNQPQHF	TGCAGTGCTAGATCCGGACAGGGGAACAATCAGCCCCAGCATTTT
TRBJ2-3	-	TRBV13	many	CASSLGLKGPQYF	TGTGCCAGCAGCTTAGGCCTAAAAGGTCCGCAGTATTTT
TRBJ1-1	-	TRBV7-2	many	CASSPDGTGKAFF	TGTGCCAGCAGCCCCGATGGGACCGGAAAAGCTTTCTTT
TRBJ1-5	-	TRBV6-1	many	CASSEFAGVGQPQHF	TGTGCCAGCAGTGAGTTTGCAGGAGTCGGTCAGCCCCAGCATTTT
TRBJ1-1	-	TRBV29-1	many	CSVPTNTEAFF	TGCAGCGTCCCAACGAACACTGAAGCTTTCTTT
TRBJ2-3	-	TRBV18	many	CASSLGTPITDTQYF	TGTGCCAGCTCACTTGGGACGCCAATCACAGATACGCAGTATTTT
TRBJ2-1	TRBD2	TRBV14	many	CASSQAVTSGRVHPIF	TGTGCCAGCAGCCAAGCGGTGACTAGCGGGAGGGTCCACCCGATCTTC